This is a list of T cell receptor beta chains from one sample in a study of T cells expressing NK-cell markers. No DNA is given; TCRdb re-called the 5' RACE reads and lists each CDR3 protein once. The sample table sets out a few hundred thousand distinct CDR3 sequences. Sequencing used blood T cells: a sorted CD56 or NKG2C T cell subset, CD4+ or CD8+ T cells, or bulk PBMC T cells (not recorded which). These receptors were obtained from a man aged 18 to 30 in good health. Each CDR3 is given with its conserved first and last residue. Fields, in order: V gene, J gene, CDR3 protein.

v_gene: TRBV11-2; j_gene: TRBJ2-5; CDR3aa: CASSLGGLAGGPRETQYF
v_gene: TRBV11-1; j_gene: TRBJ2-3; CDR3aa: CASSRRKTASTDTQYF
v_gene: TRBV10-2; j_gene: TRBJ2-5; CDR3aa: CASSWQGHWEETQYF
v_gene: TRBV20-1; j_gene: TRBJ2-5; CDR3aa: CSAVHSRGQETQYF
v_gene: TRBV14; j_gene: TRBJ1-2; CDR3aa: CASSQDFLGYTF
v_gene: TRBV12-3/TRBV12-4; j_gene: TRBJ1-2; CDR3aa: CASSASDRANYGYTF
v_gene: TRBV5-6; j_gene: TRBJ1-4; CDR3aa: CASSLTGTGGRKLFF
v_gene: TRBV12-3/TRBV12-4; j_gene: TRBJ1-1; CDR3aa: CASKRTTRRAFF
v_gene: TRBV28; j_gene: TRBJ2-1; CDR3aa: CASTPAGLAGVEQFF
v_gene: TRBV24-1; j_gene: TRBJ2-1; CDR3aa: CATSEGRGNEQFF
v_gene: TRBV5-1; j_gene: TRBJ2-1; CDR3aa: CASSRTGVLYNEQFF
v_gene: TRBV5-6; j_gene: TRBJ2-1; CDR3aa: CASSSALRDSNNEQFF
v_gene: TRBV28; j_gene: TRBJ2-7; CDR3aa: CASSPTGSTYEQYF
v_gene: TRBV14; j_gene: TRBJ1-4; CDR3aa: CASSQDRLGKLFF
v_gene: TRBV18; j_gene: TRBJ2-1; CDR3aa: CASSPPARNTYNEQFF
v_gene: TRBV11-2; j_gene: TRBJ2-1; CDR3aa: CASSGPLRRAYNEQFF
v_gene: TRBV5-6; j_gene: TRBJ2-2; CDR3aa: CASSFSTGGIANTGELFF
v_gene: TRBV20-1; j_gene: TRBJ2-3; CDR3aa: CSAFRGWGTDTQYF
v_gene: TRBV7-2; j_gene: TRBJ1-5; CDR3aa: CASSLAGAQPQHF
v_gene: TRBV29-1; j_gene: TRBJ2-3; CDR3aa: CSVGPAEGTDTQYF
v_gene: TRBV5-6; j_gene: TRBJ2-5; CDR3aa: CASSMRTTMRQETQYF
v_gene: TRBV6-1; j_gene: TRBJ1-1; CDR3aa: CASSPPGTGGNTEAFF
v_gene: TRBV25-1; j_gene: TRBJ2-1; CDR3aa: CASSVPSGRESYNEQFF
v_gene: TRBV6-6; j_gene: TRBJ2-7; CDR3aa: CASSRDIRRYF
v_gene: TRBV20-1; j_gene: TRBJ2-1; CDR3aa: CSASPSGWGNEQFF
v_gene: TRBV3-1; j_gene: TRBJ2-1; CDR3aa: CASSLNREVAEQFF
v_gene: TRBV28; j_gene: TRBJ2-7; CDR3aa: CASTHRVKPYEQYF
v_gene: TRBV5-6; j_gene: TRBJ2-1; CDR3aa: CASSVAGLYNEQFF
v_gene: TRBV7-8; j_gene: TRBJ2-7; CDR3aa: CASSRGLAEGEQYF
v_gene: TRBV5-1; j_gene: TRBJ2-2; CDR3aa: CASTGMRSNTGELFF
v_gene: TRBV6-6; j_gene: TRBJ1-2; CDR3aa: CASSHGDYGYTF
v_gene: TRBV27; j_gene: TRBJ1-2; CDR3aa: CASSLNGVDGYTF
v_gene: TRBV12-3/TRBV12-4; j_gene: TRBJ2-7; CDR3aa: CASSLGGGGAEQYF
v_gene: TRBV2; j_gene: TRBJ2-4; CDR3aa: CASSPNRGAGGNIQYF
v_gene: TRBV2; j_gene: TRBJ2-3; CDR3aa: CASSELAGGNVDTQYF
v_gene: TRBV5-1; j_gene: TRBJ1-6; CDR3aa: CASSLVDSNSPLHF
v_gene: TRBV5-1; j_gene: TRBJ2-7; CDR3aa: CASSSEWTGGRTQDF
v_gene: TRBV11-1; j_gene: TRBJ2-7; CDR3aa: CASSRHNYEQYF
v_gene: TRBV5-5; j_gene: TRBJ2-5; CDR3aa: CASSLGDLETQYF
v_gene: TRBV29-1; j_gene: TRBJ1-5; CDR3aa: CSVVFPGVGLQHF
v_gene: TRBV15; j_gene: TRBJ2-1; CDR3aa: CATSRDPPRREGHNEQFF
v_gene: TRBV2; j_gene: TRBJ1-2; CDR3aa: CASHPTGPYGYTF
v_gene: TRBV20-1; j_gene: TRBJ2-2; CDR3aa: CSAALPGFSGELFF
v_gene: TRBV11-2; j_gene: TRBJ2-5; CDR3aa: CASTTETQATQYF
v_gene: TRBV29-1; j_gene: TRBJ2-3; CDR3aa: CSVADTDTQYF
v_gene: TRBV5-1; j_gene: TRBJ2-1; CDR3aa: CASSSRRGVDEQFF
v_gene: TRBV19; j_gene: TRBJ1-4; CDR3aa: CASRSVSEKLFF
v_gene: TRBV6-2/TRBV6-3; j_gene: TRBJ2-7; CDR3aa: CASSSIRSGTPYEQYF
v_gene: TRBV12-3/TRBV12-4; j_gene: TRBJ2-3; CDR3aa: CASSFSSWTDTQYF